This paragraph reports one T cell receptor (beta chain). As yet, its antigen is unknown. The germline gene is not matched at one end of the junction; a read error may be the cause. Researchers ran the assay at a deep level. Libraries were prepared by immunoSEQ multiplex PCR; TCRdb keeps only in-frame clonotypes and omits some of them. The table records more than 2,000,000 clones, just over 90% of them present only once. There are 13 residues in the CDR3. Germline V gene sequence: CDR1 SGHRS, CDR2 YFSETQ. The sample originates from a study of shared clonotypes between healthy human individuals. Each donor was a Caucasian adult residing in Nashville, Tennessee. Study outcomes and limitations: It was the non-shared clonotypes that had lower generation probabilities than clonotypes shared by all four donors. When naive CD4 clonotypes were compared across a handful of donors, about 5% were shared.

Sequenced sample: naive CD4+ T cells sorted from blood. The subset denotes: CD45RA+ positively selected. The sequence was collected from a man aged 18 to 29 in good health. V gene TRBV5-1 combines with J gene TRBJ1-1, with D unclear. The CDR3 loop is CASSFGGWTEASF. CDR3 bases: TGCGCCAGCAGCTTTGGAGGATGGACTGAAGCTTCCTTT.